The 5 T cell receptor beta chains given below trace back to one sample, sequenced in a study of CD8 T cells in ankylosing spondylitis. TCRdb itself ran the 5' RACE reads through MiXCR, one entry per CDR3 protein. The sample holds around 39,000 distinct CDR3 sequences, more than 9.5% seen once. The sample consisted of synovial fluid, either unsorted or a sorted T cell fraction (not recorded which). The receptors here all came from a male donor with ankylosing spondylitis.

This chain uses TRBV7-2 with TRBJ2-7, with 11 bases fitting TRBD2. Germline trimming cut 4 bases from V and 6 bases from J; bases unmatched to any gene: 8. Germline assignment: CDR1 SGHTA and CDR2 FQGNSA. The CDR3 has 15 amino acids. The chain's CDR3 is CASSSTSGSRSEQYF. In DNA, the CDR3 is TGTGCCAGCAGCTCCACTAGCGGGAGTAGGAGCGAGCAGTACTTC.

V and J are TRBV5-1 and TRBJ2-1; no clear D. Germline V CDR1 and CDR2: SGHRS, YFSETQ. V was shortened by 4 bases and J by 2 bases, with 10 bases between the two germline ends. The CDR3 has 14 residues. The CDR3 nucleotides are TGCGCCAGCAGCGCCGAAAAAACCTACAATGAGCAGTTCTTC. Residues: CASSAEKTYNEQFF.

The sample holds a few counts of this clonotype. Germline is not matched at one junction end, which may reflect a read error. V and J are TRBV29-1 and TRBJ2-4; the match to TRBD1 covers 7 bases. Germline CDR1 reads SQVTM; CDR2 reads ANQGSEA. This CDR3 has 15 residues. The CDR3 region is CSAQTGDLAKIIQYF. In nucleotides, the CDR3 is TGCAGCGCGCAAACAGGGGACCTAGCCAAAATCATTCAGTACTTC.

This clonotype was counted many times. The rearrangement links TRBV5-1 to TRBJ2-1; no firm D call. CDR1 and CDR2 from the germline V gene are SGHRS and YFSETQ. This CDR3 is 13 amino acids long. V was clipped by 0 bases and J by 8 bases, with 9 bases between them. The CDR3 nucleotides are TGCGCCAGCAGCTTGGGTCCCCCCGATGAGCAGTTCTTC. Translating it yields CASSLGPPDEQFF. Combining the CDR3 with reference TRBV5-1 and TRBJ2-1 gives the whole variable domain KAGVTQTPRYLIKTRGQQVTLSCSPISGHRSVSWYQQTPGQGLQFLFEYFSETQRNKGNFPGRFSGRQFSNSRSEMNVSTLELGDSALYLCASSLGPPDEQFFGPGTRLTVL.

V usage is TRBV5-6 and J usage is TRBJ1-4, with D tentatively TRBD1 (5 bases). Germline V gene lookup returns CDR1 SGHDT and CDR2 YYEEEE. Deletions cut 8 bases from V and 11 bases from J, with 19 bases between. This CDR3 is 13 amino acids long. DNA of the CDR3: TGTGCCAGGGGCCTTACAGGCGGAGTGAAACTGTTTTTT. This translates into CARGLTGGVKLFF. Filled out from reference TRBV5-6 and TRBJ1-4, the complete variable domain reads DAGVTQSPTHLIKTRGQQVTLRCSPKSGHDTVSWYQQALGQGPQFIFQYYEEEERQRGNFPDRFSGHQFPNYSSELNVNALLLGDSALYLCARGLTGGVKLFFGSGTQLSVL.